The 29 T cell receptor beta chains below come from one sample, sequenced in a study of sequential checkpoint blockade in melanoma. This table comes from immunoSEQ multiplex PCR, and its TCRdb copy is limited to in-frame clones, with some not included. Seen here are more than 10,000 clones, approximately 22% observed once, and the top ten hold approximately 6.5%. Described treatment: randomized to nivolumab then ipilimumab (arm A) or the reverse (arm B). Specimen: tumor tissue (inferred from file names), collected from a patient given nivolumab and ipilimumab in sequence. These TCRs come from a human donor with melanoma.

The gene calls are TRBV10-2 and TRBJ2-5, with 7 bases fitting TRBD2. V gave up 3 bases and J gave up 7 bases; unmatched junction bases: 5. This CDR3 is 13 amino acids long. CDR1 and CDR2 (germline): WSHSY, SAAADI. The CDR3 loop reads CASSEGTIGTQYF. The CDR3 DNA reads TGCGCCAGCAGTGAAGGGACTATCGGGACCCAGTACTTC.

This clone turned up a few times. The chain couples TRBV11-3 to TRBJ2-2; no firm D call. Trimming removed 3 bases from V and 0 bases from J, with 14 bases in between. The CDR3 sequence is 17 residues long. CDR1 SGHNT and CDR2 YENEEA come from the germline V gene. The CDR3 region has the DNA TGTGCCAGCAGCTTGTCAGCCGGTACTGCGAACACCGGGGAGCTGTTTTTT. It is translated as CASSLSAGTANTGELFF.

The CDR3 protein is CASSGSQGSYGYTF. The CDR3 DNA sequence: TGTGCCAGCAGTGGATCCCAGGGGAGCTATGGCTACACCTTC. This chain links TRBV28 with TRBJ1-2; D is possibly TRBD1 (6 bases). CDR3 length: 14 amino acids. Trimming removed 5 bases at V and 4 bases at J, with 14 bases between. Looked up from germline, CDR1 is MDHEN and CDR2 is SYDVKM.

The chain combines TRBV10-2 with TRBJ2-3; 9 bases agree with TRBD2. The germline CDR1 and CDR2 sequences are WSHSY and SAAADI. With V trimmed by 3 bases and J by 1 base, 2 bases remained unmatched. The CDR3 has 15 amino acids. DNA of the CDR3: TGCGCCAGCAGTGACGCTAGCGGGGGCACAGATACGCAGTATTTT. The encoded protein is CASSDASGGTDTQYF.

This clone has a handful of counts. The chain carries TRBV7-2 and TRBJ1-4; perhaps TRBD1 as D (5 bases). The V gene lost 3 bases and the J gene lost 8 bases, with 10 bases spanning the gap. The germline gives CDR1 SGHTA, CDR2 FQGNSA. This CDR3 is 13 amino acids long. Written as DNA, the CDR3 is TGTGCCAGCAGCTTCCAGGGAAGCGAAAAACTGTTTTTT. This translates into CASSFQGSEKLFF.

J is TRBJ2-3 and V is TRBV6-8, with TRBD1 matching 8 bases. The V gene's germline CDR1 is MNHGY and CDR2 SAAAGT. The CDR3 spans 15 residues. V lost 6 bases and J lost 6; bases outside the gene matches: 11. The CDR3 is CASSPSTGDVDTQYF. In DNA, the CDR3 is TGTGCCAGCAGCCCTTCGACAGGGGACGTGGATACGCAGTATTTT.

This clone was counted at least ten times. The chain couples TRBV4-1 to TRBJ1-4, with TRBD1 matching over 11 bases. From germline, CDR1 is MGHRA and CDR2 YSYEKL. CDR3 size: 17 residues. V dropped 4 bases and J dropped 8; count of bases not matched to a gene: 12. CDR3 in amino acids: CASSLAPAGQGGEKLFF. The DNA of the CDR3 is TGCGCCAGCAGCCTCGCACCGGCGGGACAGGGGGGGGAAAAACTGTTTTTT.

The rearrangement joins TRBV30 to TRBJ1-1; D gene unclear. The CDR3 spans 13 residues. CDR1 GTSNPN and CDR2 SVGIG come from the germline V gene (reference sequence). Trimming took 5 bases from V and 0 from J, leaving 10 bases between them. Written as DNA, the CDR3 is TGTGCCTGGTCAACGTCAGTGAACACTGAAGCTTTCTTT. It yields the protein CAWSTSVNTEAFF.

The chain links TRBV15 to TRBJ2-3; the match to TRBD2 covers 14 bases. Germline CDR1 reads LNHNV; CDR2 reads YYDKDF (reference sequence). V trimming: 2 bases; J trimming: 6 bases; junction bases outside the gene matches: 10. The CDR3 is 18 residues long. This chain's CDR3 is CATSRSPGLAGDGDTQYF. DNA of the CDR3: TGTGCCACCAGCAGATCCCCGGGACTAGCGGGAGATGGCGATACGCAGTATTTT. Full variable domain (remainder filled in from reference TRBV15 and TRBJ2-3): DAMVIQNPRYQVTQFGKPVTLSCSQTLNHNVMYWYQQKSSQAPKLLFHYYDKDFNNEADTPDNFQSRRPNTSFCFLDIRSPGLGDTAMYLCATSRSPGLAGDGDTQYFGPGTRLTVL.

Only one count was recorded for this clone. The chain combines TRBV29-1 with TRBJ1-5; no clear D. CDR1 is SQVTM, CDR2 ANQGSEA, per germline. The V end lost 6 bases, the J end lost 7 bases, and 16 bases lay between the germline ends. The CDR3 is 13 amino acids. CDR3: CSVGQAGGQPQHF. CDR3 in DNA: TGCAGCGTGGGCCAGGCGGGCGGGCAGCCCCAGCATTTT.

The rearrangement uses TRBV11-3 and TRBJ1-5; D perhaps matches TRBD1 (5 bases). Germline V gene lookup returns CDR1 SGHNT and CDR2 YENEEA. Trimming removed 7 bases from V and 6 bases from J, with 16 bases in between. This CDR3 contains 14 residues. CDR3 coding DNA: TGTGCCAGCACCCCAACGGGGGTGGGTCAGCCCCAGCATTTT. Its protein product is CASTPTGVGQPQHF.

The rearrangement links TRBV12-5 to TRBJ2-2; 7 bases match TRBD1. There are 11 residues in the CDR3. The germline gives CDR1 LGHNT, CDR2 FRNRAP. CDR3 sequence reads: CASRGQGELFF. CDR3 sequence (DNA): TGTGCCAGCCGGGGACAGGGGGAGCTGTTTTTT.

J is TRBJ2-5 and V is TRBV5-1; a weak D match, TRBD2 (5 bases). The germline V gene encodes CDR1 SGHRS and CDR2 YFSETQ. V lost 0 bases to trimming and J lost 4 bases, with 16 bases between them. This CDR3 is built from 16 residues. The CDR3 DNA reads as TGCGCCAGCAGCTTGGTGCTAGCCGCCCCCCCAGAGACCCAGTACTTC. This encodes CASSLVLAAPPETQYF. The whole variable domain, filled in from reference TRBV5-1 and TRBJ2-5, reads KAGVTQTPRYLIKTRGQQVTLSCSPISGHRSVSWYQQTPGQGLQFLFEYFSETQRNKGNFPGRFSGRQFSNSRSEMNVSTLELGDSALYLCASSLVLAAPPETQYFGPGTRLLVL.

Relative to its sample, this clone is medium-sized. The V call is TRBV28, the J call TRBJ1-3, with D unresolved. Germline V gene sequence: CDR1 MDHEN, CDR2 SYDVKM. There are 18 residues in the CDR3. The ends were cut back, 4 bases at V and 0 bases at J, with 19 bases in the middle. CDR3 in amino acids: CASSYSLDRPNSGNTIYF. The CDR3 region has the DNA TGTGCCAGCAGTTACTCATTGGACCGTCCTAACTCTGGAAACACCATATATTTT.

The chain uses TRBV18 and TRBJ2-7, with 7 bases lining up with TRBD1. This CDR3 is built from 13 residues. In germline, CDR1 is KGHSH, CDR2 LQKENI. V was pared by 6 bases and J by 4 bases, with 6 bases of the junction left unmatched. The CDR3 DNA sequence: TGTGCCAGCTCCCTGACAGGGCTGTACGAGCAGTACTTC. Amino acids: CASSLTGLYEQYF.

The chain employs TRBV10-2 and TRBJ1-1, with 7 bases lining up with TRBD1. Germline V gene lookup returns CDR1 WSHSY and CDR2 SAAADI. The V gene end was trimmed by 5 bases and the J gene end by 1 base; junction bases not matched to a gene: 7. The CDR3 is 15 residues long. As DNA, the CDR3 is TGCGCCAGCAGTCCACCGGGACAGCCGAACACTGAAGCTTTCTTT. Its translation is CASSPPGQPNTEAFF.

This clone was seen ten or more times. The chain recombines TRBV4-1 with TRBJ1-1; the D gene is possibly TRBD1 (5 bases). CDR1 is MGHRA, CDR2 YSYEKL, per germline. Trimming shortened V by 8 bases and J by 0 bases, and 16 bases separated the two germline ends. This CDR3 contains 15 residues. CDR3 loop: CASAQGALMNTEAFF. The CDR3 DNA reads as TGCGCCAGCGCGCAGGGAGCATTAATGAACACTGAAGCTTTCTTT.

This clone was counted only a few times. The V gene is TRBV11-3, the J gene TRBJ2-7; 8 positions match TRBD1. Germline assignment: CDR1 SGHNT and CDR2 YENEEA. The CDR3 covers 14 residues. V gave up 1 base and J gave up 4 bases; unmatched junction bases: 3. In nucleotides, the CDR3 is TGTGCCAGCAGCTTAGGGACAGGGCCTTACGAGCAGTACTTC. It yields the protein CASSLGTGPYEQYF.

This clone was seen only a few times. V usage is TRBV1 and J usage is TRBJ2-7; TRBD1, the table's D call, was not compared with the DNA. TRBV1 is described as a pseudogene. This CDR3 contains 15 residues. The CDR3 sequence: CASSLNRGPSYEQYF. The CDR3 DNA is TGCGCCAGCAGCCTGAACAGGGGCCCCTCCTACGAGCAGTACTTC.

The chain uses TRBV15 and TRBJ2-7; 9 bases map to TRBD2. The V gene end was trimmed by 0 bases and the J gene end by 4 bases; junction bases not matched to a gene: 4. The CDR3 length is 15 residues. Germline CDR1 and CDR2: LNHNV and YYDKDF (reference sequence). This chain's CDR3 is CATSRDGGLAYEQYF. The CDR3 DNA reads as TGTGCCACCAGCAGAGATGGGGGACTAGCTTACGAGCAGTACTTC.

The J gene is TRBJ2-7, the V gene TRBV18, with a tentative D call TRBD1 (5 bases). This CDR3 contains 13 residues. Trimming stripped 6 bases from V and 2 bases from J, with 11 bases between. Germline CDR1 and CDR2: KGHSH and LQKENI. The CDR3 region has the DNA TGTGCCAGCTCTCCGGACATGGCCTACGAGCAGTACTTC. Residues: CASSPDMAYEQYF.

This clone was counted only a few times. The chain couples TRBV27 to TRBJ1-5; no clear D gene. The CDR3 runs 16 residues. The germline gives CDR1 MNHEY, CDR2 SMNVEV (reference sequence). The V end was cut by 5 bases, the J end by 4 bases, with 18 bases between. CDR3 sequence reads: CASSPYPQAMNQPQHF. CDR3 sequence (DNA): TGTGCCAGCAGTCCGTACCCCCAGGCGATGAATCAGCCCCAGCATTTT.

In its sample, this clone was seen many times. V and J are TRBV11-3 and TRBJ1-1; D possibly corresponds to TRBD1 (5 bases). Germline V lookup: CDR1 SGHNT, CDR2 YENEEA. The CDR3 is 15 amino acids. Trimming removed 3 bases from V and 3 bases from J, with 14 bases in between. This CDR3 is CASSLSLWGDTEAFF. In DNA, the CDR3 is TGTGCCAGCAGCTTGTCCCTGTGGGGGGACACTGAAGCTTTCTTT.

This clone occurred a few times. CDR3 protein: CASSTDWQPQHF. The CDR3 DNA reads TGTGCCAGTAGTACAGATTGGCAGCCCCAGCATTTT. The chain uses TRBV19 and TRBJ1-5; D is uncertain. V lost 4 bases and J 7 bases, leaving 8 bases between the germline ends. CDR3 size: 12 residues. Looked up from germline, CDR1 is LNHDA and CDR2 is SQIVND (reference sequence).

The CDR3 loop is CASSLLGQGAYGYTF. As DNA, the CDR3 is TGTGCCAGCAGCCTTCTGGGACAGGGGGCGTATGGCTACACCTTC. The chain uses TRBV7-6 and TRBJ1-2, with 12 bases lining up with TRBD1. CDR3 length: 15 residues. Germline V gene data show CDR1 as SGHVS and CDR2 as FNYEAQ. With 5 bases clipped from V and 5 bases from J, the junction kept 6 bases outside the gene matches.

Many counts were recorded for this clone. The V and J genes are TRBV11-3 and TRBJ2-5, with 8 positions matching TRBD2. Germline V lookup: CDR1 SGHNT, CDR2 YENEEA. The CDR3 totals 15 residues. V was clipped by 7 bases and J by 5 bases; unmatched bases: 12. This CDR3 reads CASTQGAGDGETQYF. In DNA, the CDR3 is TGTGCCAGCACCCAGGGAGCGGGGGATGGGGAGACCCAGTACTTC.

This clone is medium-sized in the sample. The V and J genes are TRBV28 and TRBJ1-4, with 7 bases that match TRBD1. The CDR3 spans 14 residues. Germline CDR1 reads MDHEN; CDR2 reads SYDVKM. The trim removed 7 bases at V and 4 bases at J, leaving 6 bases unmatched. Here the CDR3 reads CASTPGGYNEKLFF. The CDR3 DNA reads as TGTGCCAGCACCCCAGGGGGTTATAATGAAAAACTGTTTTTT.

This clone appeared many times. The rearrangement links TRBV11-3 to TRBJ2-7; tentatively, D is TRBD1 (5 bases). This CDR3 spans 15 amino acids. V was pared by 4 bases and J by 1 base, with 14 bases between. Germline V gene data show CDR1 as SGHNT and CDR2 as YENEEA. DNA of the CDR3: TGTGCCAGCAGCTATTTAACAGGAGATTCCTACGAGCAGTACTTC. It translates to CASSYLTGDSYEQYF. The full variable domain, rest sourced from reference TRBV11-3 and TRBJ2-7, is EAGVVQSPRYKIIEKKQPVAFWCNPISGHNTLYWYLQNLGQGPELLIRYENEEAVDDSQLPKDRFSAERLKGVDSTLKIQPAELGDSAVYLCASSYLTGDSYEQYFGPGTRLTVT.

The V and J genes are TRBV11-3 and TRBJ1-3; D is unclear. Between the trimmed V and J ends, which lost 5 bases and 0 bases, there was a span of 20 bases. The CDR3 sequence is 18 residues long. Germline V CDR1 and CDR2: SGHNT, YENEEA. The DNA of the CDR3 is TGTGCCAGCAGCCTACACGCCCGAAGTTCGGGCTCTGGAAACACCATATATTTT. This encodes CASSLHARSSGSGNTIYF.